This entry describes one T cell receptor beta chain. Its antigen is undetermined. V was shortened by 5 bases and J by 5 bases, with 13 bases between the two germline ends. From germline, CDR1 is SGDLS and CDR2 YYNGEE. The CDR3 totals 13 residues. Amplification used 60 Vbeta primers and 13 Jbeta primers. Clones were read by immunoSEQ multiplex PCR, and TCRdb kept only the in-frame ones, dropping some. This sample carries about 150,000 clones, 61% of them seen once, and the ten largest clones take roughly 1.9%. This sample is drawn from a study of cytomegalovirus exposure and HLA in healthy donors. Points from the study as a whole: Most of the TCR beta V segments (in an earlier analysis) were productive either about 87% or about 30% of the time. Upon later analysis, HLA-associated TCR beta chains proved more clonally expanded than other, equally common chains. Fewer N-insertions (relative to the approximately 670-donor mean) were reportedly seen in an Asian-associated ancestry cluster in a later analysis. Association of a missense DCLRE1C variant with TCR beta V- and J-gene trimming was reported in a later analysis.

The V gene is TRBV9, the J gene TRBJ2-5; weak D call: TRBD1 (6 bases). The TCR was taken from a male donor in good health and CMV-seronegative. Sequencing was carried out using PBMCs. The CDR3 loop reads CASSPTGWETQYF. CDR3 sequence (DNA): TGTGCCAGCAGTCCTACAGGGTGGGAGACCCAGTACTTC.